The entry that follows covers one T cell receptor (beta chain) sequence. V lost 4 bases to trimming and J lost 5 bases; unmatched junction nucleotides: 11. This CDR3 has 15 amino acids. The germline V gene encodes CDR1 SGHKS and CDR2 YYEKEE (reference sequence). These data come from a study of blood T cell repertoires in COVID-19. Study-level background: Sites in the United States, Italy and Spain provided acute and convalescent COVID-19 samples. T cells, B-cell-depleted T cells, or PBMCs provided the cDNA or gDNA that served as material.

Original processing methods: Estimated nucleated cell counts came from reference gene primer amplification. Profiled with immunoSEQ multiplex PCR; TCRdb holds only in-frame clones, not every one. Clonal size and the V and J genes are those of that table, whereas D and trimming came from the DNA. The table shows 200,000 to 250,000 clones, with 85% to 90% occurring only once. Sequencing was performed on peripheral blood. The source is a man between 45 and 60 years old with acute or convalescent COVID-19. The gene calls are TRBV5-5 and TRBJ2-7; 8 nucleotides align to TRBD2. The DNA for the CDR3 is TGTGCCAGCAGCCGTGGACTAGCCATACAGCACGAGCAGTACTTC. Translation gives CASSRGLAIQHEQYF.